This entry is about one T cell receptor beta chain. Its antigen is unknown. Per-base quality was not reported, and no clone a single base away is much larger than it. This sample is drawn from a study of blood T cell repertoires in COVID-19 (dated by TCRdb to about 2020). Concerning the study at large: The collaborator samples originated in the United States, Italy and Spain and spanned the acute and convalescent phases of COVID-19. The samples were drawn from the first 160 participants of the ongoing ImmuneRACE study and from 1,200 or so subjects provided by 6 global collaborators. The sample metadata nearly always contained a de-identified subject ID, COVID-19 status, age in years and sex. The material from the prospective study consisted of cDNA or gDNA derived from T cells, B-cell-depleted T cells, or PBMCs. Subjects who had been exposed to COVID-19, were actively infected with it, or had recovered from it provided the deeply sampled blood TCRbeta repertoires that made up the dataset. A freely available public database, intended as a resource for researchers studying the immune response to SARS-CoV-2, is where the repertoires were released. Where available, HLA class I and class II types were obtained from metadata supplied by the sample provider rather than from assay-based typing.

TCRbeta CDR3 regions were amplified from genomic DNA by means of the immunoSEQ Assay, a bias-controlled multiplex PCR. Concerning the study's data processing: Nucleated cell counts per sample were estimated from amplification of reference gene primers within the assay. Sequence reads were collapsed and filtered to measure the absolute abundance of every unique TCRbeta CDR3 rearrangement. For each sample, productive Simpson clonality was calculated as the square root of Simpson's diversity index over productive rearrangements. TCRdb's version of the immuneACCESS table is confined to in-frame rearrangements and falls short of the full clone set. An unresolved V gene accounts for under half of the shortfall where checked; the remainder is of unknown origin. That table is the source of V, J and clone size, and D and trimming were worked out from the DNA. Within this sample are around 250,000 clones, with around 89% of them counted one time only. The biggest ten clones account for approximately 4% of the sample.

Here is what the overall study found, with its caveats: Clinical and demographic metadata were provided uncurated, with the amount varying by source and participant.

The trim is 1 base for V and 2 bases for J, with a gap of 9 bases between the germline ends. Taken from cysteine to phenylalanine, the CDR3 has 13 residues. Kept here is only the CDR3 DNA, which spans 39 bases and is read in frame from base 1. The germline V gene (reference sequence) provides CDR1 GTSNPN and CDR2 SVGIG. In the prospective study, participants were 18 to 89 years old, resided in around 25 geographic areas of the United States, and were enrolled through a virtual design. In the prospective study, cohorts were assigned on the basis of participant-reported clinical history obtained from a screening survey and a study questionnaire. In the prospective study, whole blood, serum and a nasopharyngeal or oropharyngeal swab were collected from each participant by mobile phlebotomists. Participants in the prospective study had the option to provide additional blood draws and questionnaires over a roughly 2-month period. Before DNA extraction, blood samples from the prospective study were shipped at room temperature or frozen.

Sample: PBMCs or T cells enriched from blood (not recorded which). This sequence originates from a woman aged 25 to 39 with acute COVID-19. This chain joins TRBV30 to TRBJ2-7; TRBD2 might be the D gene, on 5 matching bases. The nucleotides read TGTGCCTGGAGTGGGCGGGCAGCCTACGAGCAGTACTTC. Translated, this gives CAWSGRAAYEQYF.